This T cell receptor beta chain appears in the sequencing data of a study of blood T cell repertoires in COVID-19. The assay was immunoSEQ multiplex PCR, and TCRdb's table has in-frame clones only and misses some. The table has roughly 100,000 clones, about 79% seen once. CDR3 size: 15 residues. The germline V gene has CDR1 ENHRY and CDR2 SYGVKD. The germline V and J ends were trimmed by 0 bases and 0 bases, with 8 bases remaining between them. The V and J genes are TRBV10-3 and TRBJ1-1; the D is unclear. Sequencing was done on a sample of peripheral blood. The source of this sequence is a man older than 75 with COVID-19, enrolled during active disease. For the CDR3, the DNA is TGTGCCATCAGTGAGTCGCGCCCCATGAACACTGAAGCTTTCTTT. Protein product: CAISESRPMNTEAFF.